The 24 T cell receptor beta chains in this list originate from one sample, sequenced in a study of OX40 agonist ivuxolimab in advanced cancers. The protocol was immunoSEQ multiplex PCR, while the TCRdb copy is restricted to in-frame clones and leaves out a portion. The sample has over 80,000 clones, 92% seen once. The sample in question was CD4+ or CD8+ T cells sorted from blood, obtained in a trial of the OX40 agonist ivuxolimab. Receptor source: an adult with an advanced solid tumor such as melanoma, head and neck, liver or kidney cancer.

The V gene is TRBV2, the J gene TRBJ2-5; tentatively, D is TRBD1 (6 bases). V was shortened by 11 bases and J by 4 bases, with 14 bases between the two germline ends. Germline assignment: CDR1 SNHLY and CDR2 FYNNEI. The CDR3 length is 12 residues. Here the CDR3 reads CAARTEGETQYF. CDR3 in DNA: TGTGCCGCCCGGACAGAGGGAGAGACCCAGTACTTC.

Comments on this clone: In this CDR3 the conserved last residue, phenylalanine or tryptophan, is missing, so a read error is likely. The DNA is left out, because the CDR3 cannot be placed on it with certainty; the CDR3 is given as TCRdb lists it. The rearrangement uses TRBV20-1 and TRBJ1-2; the table's D gene call, TRBD1, was not cross checked with the DNA. Both ends counted, the CDR3 spans 8 residues. The germline V gene encodes CDR1 DFQATT and CDR2 SNEGSKA (reference sequence). CDR3 residues: CSARGTEV.

The rearrangement uses TRBV18 and TRBJ1-4; 7 nucleotides align to TRBD1. V was clipped by 11 bases and J by 1 base; unmatched bases: 7. The length of the CDR3 is 14 residues. Germline CDR1 and CDR2: KGHSH and LQKENI. The CDR3 is CASNRDRTNEKLFF. The CDR3 nucleotides read TGTGCCTCGAACCGGGACAGAACTAATGAAAAACTGTTTTTT.

This chain links TRBV5-4 with TRBJ2-5; D is unresolved. Germline CDR1 reads SGHNT; CDR2 reads YYREEE (reference sequence). V lost 3 bases and J lost 0, with 12 bases in between. The length of the CDR3 is 15 residues. CDR3 sequence (DNA): TGTGCCAGCAGCTCCAGCGACTGGTACCAAGAGACCCAGTACTTC. The encoded protein is CASSSSDWYQETQYF.

The chain joins TRBV7-2 to TRBJ1-2; 7 bases agree with TRBD1. The CDR3 covers 13 residues. Trimming removed 3 bases from V and 4 bases from J; junction bases left unmatched: 2. The germline gives CDR1 SGHTA, CDR2 FQGNSA. In DNA form, the CDR3 reads TGTGCCAGCAGCTTTACAGGGGCCTATGGCTACACCTTC. Residues: CASSFTGAYGYTF.

The CDR3 protein is CASSLDQGRQETQYF. The CDR3, as DNA: TGTGCCAGCAGCTTGGATCAGGGGCGCCAAGAGACCCAGTACTTC. This rearrangement joins TRBV5-4 to TRBJ2-5, with D possibly TRBD1 on 6 matching bases. Germline V gene sequence: CDR1 SGHNT, CDR2 YYREEE (reference sequence). There are 15 residues in the CDR3. V dropped 0 bases and J dropped 1 base, with 10 bases sitting between them.

V usage is TRBV5-1 and J usage is TRBJ2-1, with D tentatively TRBD2 (5 bases). The CDR3 contains 15 residues. Trimming removed 4 bases from V and 3 bases from J, with 14 bases in between. CDR1 and CDR2 (germline): SGHRS, YFSETQ. The CDR3 loop reads CASSILVVNYNEQFF. The CDR3 nucleotides read TGCGCCAGCAGCATACTAGTTGTCAACTACAATGAGCAGTTCTTC.

This clone was observed a single time. The chain recombines TRBV19 with TRBJ2-5; 10 nucleotides agree with TRBD1. The germline V gene has CDR1 LNHDA and CDR2 SQIVND (reference sequence). The CDR3 is made up of 14 amino acids. The J segment lost 7 bases and the V segment lost 9 bases, leaving 11 bases of the junction unmatched. CDR3 sequence reads: CASQGTGARRTQYF. CDR3 coding DNA: TGTGCCAGCCAAGGGACAGGGGCTCGAAGGACCCAGTACTTC.

The chain carries TRBV9 and TRBJ2-7; 9 bases align to TRBD1. The germline CDR1 and CDR2 sequences are SGDLS and YYNGEE. The J segment lost 2 bases and the V segment lost 0 bases, leaving 3 bases of the junction unmatched. This CDR3 contains 15 residues. The CDR3 region is CASSVGTGGTYEQYF. In DNA, the CDR3 is TGTGCCAGCAGCGTAGGTACAGGGGGCACCTACGAGCAGTACTTC.

This chain connects TRBV6-5 to TRBJ1-5; D remains ambiguous. This CDR3 has 13 amino acids. The V and J ends lost 8 bases and 7 bases respectively, with 15 bases between them. Germline CDR1 is MNHEY and CDR2 is SVGAGI. CDR3 in DNA: TGTGCCAGCGGAACGGGTATCGGCCAGCCCCAGCATTTT. Translated, it gives CASGTGIGQPQHF.

In its sample, this clone was seen once. The rearrangement links TRBV2 to TRBJ1-2; D unresolved. This CDR3 region has 12 residues. The germline V gene has CDR1 SNHLY and CDR2 FYNNEI. V was pared by 1 base and J by 6 bases, with 6 bases between. The CDR3 sequence is CASSEGFDGYTF. The CDR3 DNA sequence: TGTGCCAGCAGTGAAGGCTTCGATGGCTACACCTTC.

The chain carries TRBV4-2 and TRBJ1-3; D remains ambiguous. With 0 bases removed from V and 4 bases from J, the gap between germline ends came to 10 bases. This CDR3 region has 15 residues. Germline V gene data show CDR1 as LGHNA and CDR2 as YNFKEQ. CDR3: CASSQDRREGNTIYF. CDR3 nucleotides: TGTGCCAGCAGCCAAGATCGGAGGGAGGGAAACACCATATATTTT.

This clone was seen just once. The V gene is TRBV6-8, the J gene TRBJ2-7; 7 bases match TRBD1. This CDR3 has 11 amino acids. The V and J ends lost 6 bases and 9 bases, in that order; junction bases with no gene match: 5. Looked up from germline, CDR1 is MNHGY and CDR2 is SAAAGT. CDR3 DNA sequence: TGTGCCAGCAGCTCAGGGGGAAGGCAGTACTTC. Protein: CASSSGGRQYF.

The V and J genes are TRBV5-1 and TRBJ2-5, with 15 bases that match TRBD2. J was trimmed by 5 bases and V by 0 bases; bases with no gene match: 5. CDR1 is SGHRS, CDR2 YFSETQ, per germline. The CDR3 is made up of 17 amino acids. The CDR3 here is CASSLGTSGRAAETQYF. The CDR3 DNA reads TGCGCCAGCAGCTTGGGGACTAGCGGGAGGGCCGCGGAGACCCAGTACTTC.

This chain links TRBV30 with TRBJ1-1, with D maybe TRBD1 (5 bases). The CDR3 is 13 residues long. The germline gives CDR1 GTSNPN, CDR2 SVGIG (reference sequence). CDR3 sequence: CAKVETLGAEAFF. Written as DNA, the CDR3 is TGTGCTAAGGTGGAAACCCTAGGGGCTGAAGCTTTCTTT.

J is TRBJ1-2 and V is TRBV30, with 9 bases aligning to TRBD1. With V trimmed by 8 bases and J by 6 bases, 10 bases remained unmatched. The CDR3 length is 13 residues. Germline CDR1 and CDR2: GTSNPN and SVGIG (reference sequence). The CDR3 is CARDLTGGNGYTF. DNA for the CDR3: TGTGCCAGAGACCTGACAGGGGGGAATGGCTACACCTTC.

This clone was counted a single time. The V and J genes are TRBV28 and TRBJ1-4; 12 nucleotides agree with TRBD1. The germline gives CDR1 MDHEN, CDR2 SYDVKM. The J segment lost 2 bases and the V segment lost 6 bases, leaving 13 bases of the junction unmatched. The CDR3 is 19 residues long. CDR3 sequence (DNA): TGTGCCAGCAGCACCCGGGACAGGGGGCGTCTTTCCACTAATGAAAAACTGTTTTTT. Protein sequence: CASSTRDRGRLSTNEKLFF.

The chain is built from TRBV28 and TRBJ2-3; the D gene is possibly TRBD2 (5 bases). The V end was cut by 8 bases, the J end by 3 bases, with 12 bases between. This CDR3 is built from 13 residues. The germline gives CDR1 MDHEN, CDR2 SYDVKM. The chain's CDR3 is CASGLIRTDTQYF. CDR3 DNA sequence: TGTGCCAGCGGACTTATTCGGACAGATACGCAGTATTTT.

The gene calls are TRBV7-9 and TRBJ2-1; no clear D gene. V lost 5 bases and J 0 bases, leaving 8 bases between the germline ends. The CDR3 runs to 14 residues. CDR1 and CDR2 (germline): SEHNR, FQNEAQ (reference sequence). The CDR3 nucleotides read TGTGCCAGCAGCGCACGAAGCTCCTACAATGAGCAGTTCTTC. Its translation: CASSARSSYNEQFF.

The genes are TRBV27 and TRBJ2-3; 10 nucleotides line up with TRBD2. CDR1 MNHEY and CDR2 SMNVEV come from the germline V gene (reference sequence). CDR3 length: 16 amino acids. With V trimmed by 0 bases and J by 7 bases, 7 bases remained unmatched. The DNA of the CDR3 is TGTGCCAGCAGTTTATCGCCAGCGGGAGGGCTAAATACGCAGTATTTT. It translates to CASSLSPAGGLNTQYF.

In nucleotides, the CDR3 is TGTGCCAGCAGTGAATCGGGGGTTACAGATACGCAGTATTTT. Translated: CASSESGVTDTQYF. This chain uses TRBV25-1 with TRBJ2-3, with a weak D call TRBD2 (6 bases). Trimming took 1 base from V and 3 from J, leaving 8 bases between them. Germline loops: CDR1 MGHDK, CDR2 SYGVNS. The CDR3 length is 14 residues.

The gene calls are TRBV7-2 and TRBJ2-7; D possibly corresponds to TRBD1 (6 bases). Trimming left V 1 base short and J 7 bases short, with 14 bases between. CDR3 size: 14 residues. CDR1 is SGHTA and CDR2 is FQGNSA in the germline V gene. This CDR3 is CASSLVWTVSEQYF. The CDR3 DNA is TGTGCCAGCAGCTTAGTTTGGACAGTGAGTGAGCAGTACTTC.

The chain links TRBV19 to TRBJ2-7, with D perhaps being TRBD1 or TRBD2 (7 bases each). This CDR3 spans 15 amino acids. The germline CDR1 and CDR2 sequences are LNHDA and SQIVND (reference sequence). V lost 5 bases to trimming and J lost 0 bases, with 14 bases between them. The CDR3 sequence: CASSSGRGHSYEQYF. DNA of the CDR3: TGTGCCAGTAGTTCGGGGAGGGGGCACTCCTACGAGCAGTACTTC.

J is TRBJ1-6 and V is TRBV7-2; 7 nucleotides align to TRBD1. The CDR3 contains 15 residues. The ends lost 5 bases at V and 5 bases at J; junction bases unmatched: 6. Per germline, CDR1 SGHTA and CDR2 FQGNSA. The CDR3, as DNA: TGTGCCAGCAGCCTACCGGGACAGCATAATTCACCCCTCCACTTT. Translated: CASSLPGQHNSPLHF.